The next 6 T cell receptor beta chains were all read from a single sample in a study of blood T cell repertoires in COVID-19. Method: immunoSEQ multiplex PCR; TCRdb's copy keeps in-frame clones and lacks some. The table has about 530,000 clones, 70% to 90% seen once. Sequenced sample: peripheral blood. These receptors all come from a woman between 45 and 60 years old with COVID-19, enrolled during active disease.

The V and J genes are TRBV6-5 and TRBJ1-2, with 7 bases that match TRBD1. Germline V gene sequence: CDR1 MNHEY, CDR2 SVGAGI. V shed 7 bases and J 4 bases; nucleotides not matched to a gene: 9. The CDR3 has 14 amino acids. CDR3 amino acids: CASIWDSTIYGYTF. The CDR3 bases are TGTGCCAGCATATGGGACAGTACTATCTATGGCTACACCTTC.

The rearrangement uses TRBV5-1 and TRBJ1-1; D is uncertain. Germline CDR1 and CDR2: SGHRS and YFSETQ. The CDR3 has 13 residues. V lost 2 bases and J 5 bases, leaving 10 bases between the germline ends. The CDR3 region has the DNA TGCGCCAGCAGCTTCTCCCAGTCTACTGAAGCTTTCTTT. Its translation: CASSFSQSTEAFF.

This CDR3 reads CASSLRWGTGEDGYTF. The CDR3 region has the DNA TGTGCCAGCAGCTTACGCTGGGGGACAGGGGAGGATGGCTACACCTTC. V gene TRBV7-9 combines with J gene TRBJ1-2, with TRBD1 identical over 10 bases. This CDR3 has 16 residues. Germline V gene sequence: CDR1 SEHNR, CDR2 FQNEAQ (reference sequence). With V trimmed by 2 bases and J by 6 bases, 9 bases remained unmatched.

This chain uses TRBV11-2 with TRBJ2-1; D gene ambiguous. The CDR3 totals 17 residues. Trimming took 3 bases from V and 6 from J, leaving 21 bases between them. Germline V CDR1 and CDR2: SGHAT, FQNNGV. The CDR3 DNA reads TGTGCCAGCAGCTTTATCAACGGAGCGATCTTAGGCAATGAGCAGTTCTTC. It translates to CASSFINGAILGNEQFF.

CDR3 DNA sequence: TGTGCCAGCAGCCGCCTGGGGACAGGGGTAGATACGCAGTATTTT. Translation gives CASSRLGTGVDTQYF. The chain has TRBV9 and TRBJ2-3; 10 nucleotides align to TRBD1. The CDR3 has 15 residues. The germline gives CDR1 SGDLS, CDR2 YYNGEE. V was clipped by 4 bases and J by 5 bases; unmatched bases: 7. Complete variable domain (other parts from reference TRBV9 and TRBJ2-3): DSGVTQTPKHLITATGQRVTLRCSPRSGDLSVYWYQQSLDQGLQFLIQYYNGEERAKGNILERFSAQQFPDLHSELNLSSLELGDSALYFCASSRLGTGVDTQYFGPGTRLTVL.

V usage is TRBV7-9 and J usage is TRBJ1-6; weak D call: TRBD1 (6 bases). The germline gives CDR1 SEHNR, CDR2 FQNEAQ (reference sequence). Trimming removed 1 base from V and 6 bases from J, with 10 bases in between. The CDR3 spans 15 residues. CDR3 coding DNA: TGTGCCAGCAGCTTAGAAGGGGGATTTAATTCACCCCTCCACTTT. As protein: CASSLEGGFNSPLHF.